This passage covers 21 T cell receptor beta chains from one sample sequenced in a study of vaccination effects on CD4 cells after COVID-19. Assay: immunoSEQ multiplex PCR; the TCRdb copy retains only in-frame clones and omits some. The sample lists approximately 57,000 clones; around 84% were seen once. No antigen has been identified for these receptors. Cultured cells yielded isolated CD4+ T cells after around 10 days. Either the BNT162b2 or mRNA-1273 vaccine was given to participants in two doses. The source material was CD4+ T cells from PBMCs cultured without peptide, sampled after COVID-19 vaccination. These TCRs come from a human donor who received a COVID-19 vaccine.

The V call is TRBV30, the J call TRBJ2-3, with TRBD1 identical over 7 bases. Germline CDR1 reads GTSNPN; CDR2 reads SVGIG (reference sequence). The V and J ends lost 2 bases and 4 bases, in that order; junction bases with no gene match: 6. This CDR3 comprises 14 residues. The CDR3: CAWSRGGEADTQYF. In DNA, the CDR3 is TGTGCCTGGAGTCGAGGGGGCGAGGCAGATACGCAGTATTTT.

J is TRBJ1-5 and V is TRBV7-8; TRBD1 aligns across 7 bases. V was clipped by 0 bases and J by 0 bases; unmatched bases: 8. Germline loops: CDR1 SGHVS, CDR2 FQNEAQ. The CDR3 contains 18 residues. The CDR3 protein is CASSLAARTGYSNQPQHF. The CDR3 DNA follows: TGTGCCAGCAGCTTAGCCGCCCGGACAGGCTATAGCAATCAGCCCCAGCATTTT.

CDR3 protein: CASSARWDRALNEQFF. The CDR3 bases are TGTGCCAGCAGCGCTAGATGGGACAGGGCCCTCAATGAGCAGTTCTTC. This rearrangement joins TRBV7-9 to TRBJ2-1; 9 nucleotides match TRBD1. CDR1 is SEHNR, CDR2 FQNEAQ, per germline (reference sequence). The ends lost 5 bases at V and 6 bases at J; junction bases unmatched: 11. The CDR3 totals 16 residues.

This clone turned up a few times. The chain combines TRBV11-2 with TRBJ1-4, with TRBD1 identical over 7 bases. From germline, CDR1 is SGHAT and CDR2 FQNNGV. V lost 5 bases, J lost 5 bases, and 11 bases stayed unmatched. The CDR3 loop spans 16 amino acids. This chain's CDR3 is CASSLLLWGQNEKLFF. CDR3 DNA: TGTGCCAGCAGCCTTCTTCTATGGGGACAGAATGAAAAACTGTTTTTT.

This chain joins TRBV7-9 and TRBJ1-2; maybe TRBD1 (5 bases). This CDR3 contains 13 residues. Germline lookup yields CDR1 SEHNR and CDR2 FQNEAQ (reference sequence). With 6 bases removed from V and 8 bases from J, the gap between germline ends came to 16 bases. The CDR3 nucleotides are TGTGCCAGCAGGGATTTAGGGGTTAACGGCTACACCTTC. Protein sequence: CASRDLGVNGYTF.

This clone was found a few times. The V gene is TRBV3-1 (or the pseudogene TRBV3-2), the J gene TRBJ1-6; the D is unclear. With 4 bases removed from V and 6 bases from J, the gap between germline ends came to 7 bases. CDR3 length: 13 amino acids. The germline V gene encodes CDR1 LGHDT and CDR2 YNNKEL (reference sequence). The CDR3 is CASSRESNSPLHF. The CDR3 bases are TGTGCCAGCAGCCGTGAAAGTAATTCACCCCTCCACTTT.

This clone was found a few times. The CDR3 DNA is TGTGCCAGCAGTTTTTCCGGGACTTCTTATAATTCACCCCTCCACTTT. Protein sequence: CASSFSGTSYNSPLHF. The genes are TRBV28 and TRBJ1-6; D is perhaps TRBD1 (5 bases). This CDR3 comprises 16 residues. V shed 3 bases and J shed 4 bases, with 13 bases lying between them. In germline, CDR1 is MDHEN, CDR2 SYDVKM.

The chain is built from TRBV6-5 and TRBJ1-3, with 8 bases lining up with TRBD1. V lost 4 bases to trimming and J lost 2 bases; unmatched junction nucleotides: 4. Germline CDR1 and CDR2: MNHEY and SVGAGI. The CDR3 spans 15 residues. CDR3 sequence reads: CASSSRGRPGNTIYF. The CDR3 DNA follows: TGTGCCAGCAGTTCCAGGGGGCGGCCTGGAAACACCATATATTTT.

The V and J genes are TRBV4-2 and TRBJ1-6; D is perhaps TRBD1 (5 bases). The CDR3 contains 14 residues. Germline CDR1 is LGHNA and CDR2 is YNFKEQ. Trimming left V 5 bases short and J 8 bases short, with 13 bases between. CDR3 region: CASSGTGFDSPLHF. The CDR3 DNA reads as TGTGCCAGCAGCGGGACGGGGTTTGATTCACCCCTCCACTTT.

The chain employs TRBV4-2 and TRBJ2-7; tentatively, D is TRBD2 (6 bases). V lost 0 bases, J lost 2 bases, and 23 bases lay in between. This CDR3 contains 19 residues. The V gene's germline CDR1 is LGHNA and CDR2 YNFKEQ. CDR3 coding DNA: TGTGCCAGCAGCCAAGAGTGGGGGGTTGGTGATCATAGGGCCTACGAGCAGTACTTC. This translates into CASSQEWGVGDHRAYEQYF.

CDR3 DNA: TGTGCCAGCAGTGGGACAGGGGCTTTTCAGGGCCAGCCCCAGCATTTT. Residues: CASSGTGAFQGQPQHF. The V and J genes are TRBV28 and TRBJ1-5, with TRBD1 identical over 10 bases. V shed 5 bases and J 7 bases; nucleotides not matched to a gene: 11. The CDR3 contains 16 residues. From germline, CDR1 is MDHEN and CDR2 SYDVKM.

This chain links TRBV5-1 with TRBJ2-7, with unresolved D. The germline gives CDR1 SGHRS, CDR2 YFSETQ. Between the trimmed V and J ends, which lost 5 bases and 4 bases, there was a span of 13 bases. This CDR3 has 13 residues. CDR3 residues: CASRVGLPYEQYF. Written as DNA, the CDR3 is TGCGCCAGCAGAGTGGGTCTTCCGTACGAGCAGTACTTC.

The chain's CDR3 is CATRDRGRGSYGYTF. The CDR3 DNA follows: TGTGCCACCCGGGACAGGGGGCGCGGGTCCTATGGCTACACCTTC. This chain connects TRBV19 to TRBJ1-2; 12 bases match TRBD1. After removal of 10 bases from V and 4 bases from J, the junction contained 10 bases not matched to a gene. Looked up from germline, CDR1 is LNHDA and CDR2 is SQIVND (reference sequence). This CDR3 spans 15 amino acids.

The CDR3 region has the DNA TGTGCCAGCGGGGGAGTTTCGCCCCAGCATTTT. Protein: CASGGVSPQHF. This chain links TRBV6-5 with TRBJ1-5; tentative D call: TRBD1 (5 bases). The CDR3 length is 11 residues. Deletions cut 8 bases from V and 9 bases from J, with 11 bases between. The V gene's germline CDR1 is MNHEY and CDR2 SVGAGI.

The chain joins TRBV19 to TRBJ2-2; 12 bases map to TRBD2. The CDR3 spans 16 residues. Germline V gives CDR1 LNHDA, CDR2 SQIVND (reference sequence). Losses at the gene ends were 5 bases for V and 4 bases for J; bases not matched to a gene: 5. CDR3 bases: TGTGCCAGTAGTTCCGGGACTAGCGGGTCCACCGGGGAGCTGTTTTTT. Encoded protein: CASSSGTSGSTGELFF.

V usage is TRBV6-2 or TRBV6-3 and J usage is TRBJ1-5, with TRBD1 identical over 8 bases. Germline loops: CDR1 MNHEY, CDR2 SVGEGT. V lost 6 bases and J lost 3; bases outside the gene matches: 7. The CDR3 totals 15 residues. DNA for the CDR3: TGTGCCAGCAGCCCCGGACAGGGACCCAATCAGCCCCAGCATTTT. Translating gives CASSPGQGPNQPQHF.

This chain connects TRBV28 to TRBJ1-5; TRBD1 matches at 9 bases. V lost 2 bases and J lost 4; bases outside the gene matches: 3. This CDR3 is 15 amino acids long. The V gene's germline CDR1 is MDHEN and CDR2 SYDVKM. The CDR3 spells CASSLVGTGNQPQHF. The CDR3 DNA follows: TGTGCCAGCAGTTTAGTAGGGACAGGGAATCAGCCCCAGCATTTT.

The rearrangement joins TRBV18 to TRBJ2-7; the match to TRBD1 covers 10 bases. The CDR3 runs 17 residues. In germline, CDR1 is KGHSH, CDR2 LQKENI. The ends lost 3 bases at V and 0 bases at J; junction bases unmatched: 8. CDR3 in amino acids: CASSPRGQGFISYEQYF. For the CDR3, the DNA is TGTGCCAGCTCACCGAGGGGACAGGGGTTTATCTCCTACGAGCAGTACTTC.

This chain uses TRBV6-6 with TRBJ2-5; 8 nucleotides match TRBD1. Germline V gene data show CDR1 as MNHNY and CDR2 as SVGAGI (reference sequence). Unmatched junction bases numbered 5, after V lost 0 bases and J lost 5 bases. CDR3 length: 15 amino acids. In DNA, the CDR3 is TGTGCCAGCAGTTACTCGACAGGGGCACGGGAGACCCAGTACTTC. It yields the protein CASSYSTGARETQYF.

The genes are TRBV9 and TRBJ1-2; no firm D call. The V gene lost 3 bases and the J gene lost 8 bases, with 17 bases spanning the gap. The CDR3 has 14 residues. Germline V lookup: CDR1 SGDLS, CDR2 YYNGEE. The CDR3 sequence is CASSANLRDGGYTF. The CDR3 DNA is TGTGCCAGCAGCGCGAACCTCCGGGATGGAGGCTACACCTTC. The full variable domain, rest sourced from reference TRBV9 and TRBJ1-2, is DSGVTQTPKHLITATGQRVTLRCSPRSGDLSVYWYQQSLDQGLQFLIQYYNGEERAKGNILERFSAQQFPDLHSELNLSSLELGDSALYFCASSANLRDGGYTFGSGTRLTVV.

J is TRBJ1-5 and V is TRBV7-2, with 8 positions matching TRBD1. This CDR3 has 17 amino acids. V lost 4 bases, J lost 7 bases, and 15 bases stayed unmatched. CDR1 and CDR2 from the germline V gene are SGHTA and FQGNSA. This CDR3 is CASSSRPQGALGQPQHF. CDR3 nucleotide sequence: TGTGCCAGCAGCTCCCGACCCCAGGGGGCGCTGGGACAGCCCCAGCATTTT.